This T cell receptor beta chain was identified during a study of T cells in Graves' hyperthyroidism and ophthalmopathy. Study background: Peripheral blood was secured at the point of initial diagnosis, before any treatment.

This CDR3 has 17 residues. Per germline, CDR1 SGHTS and CDR2 YDEGEE. The V end was cut by 4 bases, the J end by 5 bases, with 22 bases between. There were TCR beta CDR3 regions amplified from RNA transcripts. The TCR CDR3 was amplified in a first-round RT-PCR using the HTBI primer set. TCRdb re-called the multiplex PCR reads with MiXCR, one entry per CDR3 protein. In the table there are over 700,000 distinct CDR3 sequences, 35% to 45% of which are singletons. Sequenced material: blood. This chain joins TRBV5-8 and TRBJ1-5; D is possibly TRBD1 (6 bases). The TCR sequence derives from a man aged 18 to 29 with Graves' hyperthyroidism. The CDR3: CASSQDSLGTQDQPQHF. As DNA, the CDR3 is TGTGCCAGCAGCCAAGACTCATTGGGGACACAAGATCAGCCCCAGCATTTT.